The clone carrying this T cell receptor beta chain showed up just once. What it binds is not known. The data originate from a study of cytomegalovirus exposure and HLA in healthy donors. Study results and limitations: Available immune exposure information was restricted to CMV serostatus only. What TCR beta sequences reportedly achieved was accurate prediction of HLA-A and HLA-B alleles in most subjects. The dataset shows that most TCR sequences were rare, while some public TCRs occurred in many donors. As a later analysis revealed, most CMV-associated TCR beta chains appeared HLA-restricted.

V was pared by 0 bases and J by 4 bases, with 7 bases of the junction left unmatched. Looked up from germline, CDR1 is SGHRS and CDR2 is YFSETQ. The CDR3 has 16 amino acids. PCR primers comprised 60 Vbeta and 13 Jbeta primers. TCRdb keeps only in-frame clones here, not all; method: immunoSEQ multiplex PCR. Here the sample spans about 170,000 clones, approximately 85% being singletons. Sequenced: PBMCs. This clonotype was sampled from a man between 25 and 39 years old in good health and CMV-seropositive. The J gene is TRBJ2-3, the V gene TRBV5-1, with 8 bases matching TRBD2. This CDR3 reads CASSLAMTSAPDTQYF. As DNA, the CDR3 is TGCGCCAGCAGCTTGGCCATGACTAGCGCACCAGATACGCAGTATTTT.